This record covers a single T cell receptor beta chain. These data come from a study of cytotoxic CD8 clonotypes in ibrutinib-treated CLL. Generated by immunoSEQ multiplex PCR, the TCRdb table keeps only in-frame clones and is missing some. The sample yields approximately 50,000 clones, around 68% seen once. The CDR3 consists of 14 residues. Germline V gene lookup returns CDR1 LGHNT and CDR2 FRNRAP. V lost 6 bases and J lost 3, with 14 bases in between. This specimen consisted of PBMCs, obtained after 12 months of ibrutinib treatment. The chain is built from TRBV12-5 and TRBJ1-1; a possible D gene is TRBD1 (5 bases). This receptor was identified in a human donor with chronic lymphocytic leukemia. DNA of the CDR3: TGTGCTAGTGGCCCGGGGATAGGGGACACTGAAGCTTTCTTT. It encodes CASGPGIGDTEAFF.